A single sample is the source of the 22 T cell receptor beta chains below, sequenced in a study of blood T cell repertoires in COVID-19. Generated by immunoSEQ multiplex PCR, the TCRdb table keeps only in-frame clones and is missing some. The sample holds around 160,000 clones, 81% seen once. Source material: peripheral blood. These receptors all stem from a human donor in a cohort sampled during active COVID-19.

This rearrangement joins TRBV7-2 to TRBJ1-2; 7 nucleotides align to TRBD1. Losses at the gene ends were 5 bases for V and 8 bases for J; bases not matched to a gene: 14. From germline, CDR1 is SGHTA and CDR2 FQGNSA. This CDR3 has 15 amino acids. The CDR3 DNA follows: TGTGCCAGCAGCCCAGGACAGGTTCCAAGGCGGGGCTACACCTTC. This translates into CASSPGQVPRRGYTF.

J is TRBJ1-1 and V is TRBV27; tentative D call: TRBD1 (5 bases). The CDR3 consists of 14 residues. Germline lookup yields CDR1 MNHEY and CDR2 SMNVEV (reference sequence). V was shortened by 3 bases and J by 3 bases, with 11 bases between the two germline ends. CDR3 residues: CASSFRGAYTEAFF. For the CDR3, the DNA is TGTGCCAGCAGTTTTAGGGGCGCTTACACTGAAGCTTTCTTT.

The chain couples TRBV9 to TRBJ2-5; D is possibly TRBD2 (6 bases). The length of the CDR3 is 11 residues. V lost 9 bases and J 4 bases, leaving 10 bases between the germline ends. Germline CDR1 reads SGDLS; CDR2 reads YYNGEE. The CDR3 spells CATPGGETQYF. As DNA, the CDR3 is TGTGCCACCCCCGGGGGAGAGACCCAGTACTTC.

This clone was counted a few times. V and J are TRBV27 and TRBJ2-3, with TRBD2 matching 8 bases. This CDR3 spans 15 amino acids. Germline loops: CDR1 MNHEY, CDR2 SMNVEV (reference sequence). V lost 5 bases to trimming and J lost 6 bases; unmatched junction nucleotides: 10. The CDR3 DNA follows: TGTGCCAGCAGTCCCTCGGGGGGGCTCTGGGATACGCAGTATTTT. Translated: CASSPSGGLWDTQYF.

This CDR3 reads CASSPPAGESKNIQYF. The CDR3, as DNA: TGTGCCAGCAGCCCTCCAGCGGGGGAGTCCAAAAACATTCAGTACTTC. The chain has TRBV3-1 (or the pseudogene TRBV3-2) and TRBJ2-4; 8 positions agree with TRBD2. Per the germline V gene, CDR1 is LGHDT and CDR2 is YNNKEL (reference sequence). The V gene end was trimmed by 4 bases and the J gene end by 2 bases; junction bases not matched to a gene: 7. This CDR3 contains 16 residues.

The J gene is TRBJ2-1, the V gene TRBV7-3, with TRBD2 as a possible D gene (5 bases). Germline-derived CDR1 and CDR2 are SGHTA and FQGTGA. The CDR3 spans 13 residues. V lost 5 bases and J 2 bases, leaving 7 bases between the germline ends. The CDR3: CASSPGTYNEQFF. The CDR3 DNA reads TGTGCCAGCAGCCCCGGGACCTACAATGAGCAGTTCTTC. Filled out from reference TRBV7-3 and TRBJ2-1, the complete variable domain reads GAGVSQTPSNKVTEKGKYVELRCDPISGHTALYWYRQSLGQGPEFLIYFQGTGAADDSGLPNDRFFAVRPEGSVSTLKIQRTERGDSAVYLCASSPGTYNEQFFGPGTRLTVL.

The chain links TRBV19 to TRBJ1-2; unclear D gene. The V end was cut by 7 bases, the J end by 0 bases, with 12 bases between. The CDR3 consists of 14 residues. Germline V CDR1 and CDR2: LNHDA, SQIVND (reference sequence). CDR3 residues: CASTFYPPNYGYTF. In DNA, the CDR3 is TGTGCCAGTACCTTTTATCCTCCTAACTATGGCTACACCTTC.

The chain is built from TRBV7-8 and TRBJ2-1, with TRBD1 matching 8 bases. V lost 5 bases to trimming and J lost 10 bases; unmatched junction nucleotides: 10. The CDR3 has 14 residues. Germline V lookup: CDR1 SGHVS, CDR2 FQNEAQ. CDR3 loop: CASSIRTGRGEQFF. The CDR3 DNA reads as TGTGCCAGCAGCATTCGGACAGGGCGGGGAGAGCAGTTCTTC.

This clone has a single count. The chain employs TRBV5-1 and TRBJ1-4, with D possibly being TRBD1 (5 bases). Germline V gene lookup returns CDR1 SGHRS and CDR2 YFSETQ. V lost 1 base to trimming and J lost 6 bases, with 10 bases between them. The CDR3 loop spans 14 amino acids. CDR3: CASSLKGQDEKLFF. The CDR3 DNA sequence: TGCGCCAGCAGCTTGAAGGGGCAGGATGAAAAACTGTTTTTT.

This sequence joins TRBV28 and TRBJ1-4; a weak D match, TRBD1 (6 bases). The V end lost 8 bases, the J end lost 1 base, and 20 bases lay between the germline ends. There are 17 residues in the CDR3. The germline V gene has CDR1 MDHEN and CDR2 SYDVKM. The chain's CDR3 is CASGPQTGKRTNEKLFF. The CDR3 coding sequence is TGTGCCAGCGGACCCCAAACAGGGAAACGAACTAATGAAAAACTGTTTTTT.

V gene TRBV10-3 combines with J gene TRBJ2-7; TRBD1 agrees at 11 bases. The CDR3 loop spans 14 amino acids. Per the germline V gene, CDR1 is ENHRY and CDR2 is SYGVKD. V was pared by 5 bases and J by 5 bases, with 5 bases of the junction left unmatched. The CDR3 sequence: CAISWDRGADEQYF. The DNA for the CDR3 is TGTGCCATCAGTTGGGACAGGGGGGCCGACGAGCAGTACTTC.

The sample holds one count of this clone. The genes are TRBV11-2 and TRBJ1-1; 10 nucleotides line up with TRBD1. With V trimmed by 5 bases and J by 4 bases, 7 bases remained unmatched. The length of the CDR3 is 15 residues. In germline, CDR1 is SGHAT, CDR2 FQNNGV. In nucleotides, the CDR3 is TGTGCCAGCAGCCATCGACAGGGGGCGGGCACTGAAGCTTTCTTT. This translates into CASSHRQGAGTEAFF. The variable domain in full, with the rest retrieved from reference TRBV11-2 and TRBJ1-1, is EAGVAQSPRYKIIEKRQSVAFWCNPISGHATLYWYQQILGQGPKLLIQFQNNGVVDDSQLPKDRFSAERLKGVDSTLKIQPAKLEDSAVYLCASSHRQGAGTEAFFGQGTRLTVV.

The chain joins TRBV19 to TRBJ2-4, with 8 bases that match TRBD2. Germline V lookup: CDR1 LNHDA, CDR2 SQIVND (reference sequence). Trimming took 6 bases from V and 0 from J; bases not matched to a gene: 4. The CDR3 length is 15 residues. The CDR3 region has the DNA TGTGCCAGTAGGCGTAGCGGGGAAGCCAAAAACATTCAGTACTTC. It translates to CASRRSGEAKNIQYF.

The chain couples TRBV18 to TRBJ1-4, with D hard to call. Germline CDR1 and CDR2: KGHSH and LQKENI. This CDR3 is built from 13 residues. Trimming took 5 bases from V and 7 from J, leaving 11 bases between them. CDR3 DNA sequence: TGTGCCAGCTCAGCCGGTTCATTTGAAAAACTGTTTTTT. Residues: CASSAGSFEKLFF.

The V and J genes are TRBV28 and TRBJ2-5; 14 bases align to TRBD2. The germline V gene has CDR1 MDHEN and CDR2 SYDVKM. With V trimmed by 3 bases and J by 2 bases, 5 bases remained unmatched. CDR3 length equals 17 residues. The CDR3 loop is CASSFPGLAGGQETQYF. The CDR3 nucleotides read TGTGCCAGCAGTTTCCCCGGACTAGCGGGGGGACAAGAGACCCAGTACTTC.

The chain combines TRBV5-4 with TRBJ2-1; unclear D gene. The CDR3 has 16 residues. Germline assignment: CDR1 SGHNT and CDR2 YYREEE (reference sequence). Trimming shortened V by 3 bases and J by 0 bases, and 13 bases separated the two germline ends. CDR3 sequence (DNA): TGTGCCAGCAGCTCCGCTGACTCCCGCTCCTACAATGAGCAGTTCTTC. Translated: CASSSADSRSYNEQFF.

The chain links TRBV4-1 to TRBJ2-7; possibly TRBD2 for D (6 bases). The CDR3 covers 15 residues. The germline V and J ends were trimmed by 1 base and 2 bases, with 12 bases remaining between them. CDR1 is MGHRA, CDR2 YSYEKL, per germline. The CDR3 coding sequence is TGCGCCAGCAGCCAAGTCGGGACTGCGACCTACGAGCAGTACTTC. This translates into CASSQVGTATYEQYF.

Regarding this clone: Just one base apart from a much larger clone, this may be a read error. V and J are TRBV5-4 and TRBJ1-2; possibly TRBD1 for D (6 bases). The CDR3 contains 13 residues. CDR1 SGHNT and CDR2 YYREEE come from the germline V gene (reference sequence). V shed 0 bases and J shed 4 bases, with 7 bases lying between them. CDR3 DNA sequence: TGTGCCAGCAGCTTGGACAGGGCCTATGGCTACACCTTC. Translated, it gives CASSLDRAYGYTF.

The chain recombines TRBV9 with TRBJ1-5, with 7 bases lining up with TRBD1. CDR3 length: 14 amino acids. Germline CDR1 and CDR2: SGDLS and YYNGEE. Unmatched junction bases numbered 7, after V lost 3 bases and J lost 7 bases. Here the CDR3 DNA reads TGTGCCAGCAGCGGAGGGGGCGTCGACCAGCCCCAGCATTTT. Protein product: CASSGGGVDQPQHF. The whole variable domain, remainder taken from reference TRBV9 and TRBJ1-5, is DSGVTQTPKHLITATGQRVTLRCSPRSGDLSVYWYQQSLDQGLQFLIQYYNGEERAKGNILERFSAQQFPDLHSELNLSSLELGDSALYFCASSGGGVDQPQHFGDGTRLSIL.

This clone was seen more than once but under ten times. The rearrangement uses TRBV7-9 and TRBJ1-6; 9 nucleotides agree with TRBD1. The CDR3 length is 15 residues. Germline V lookup: CDR1 SEHNR, CDR2 FQNEAQ (reference sequence). Trimming removed 5 bases from V and 9 bases from J; junction bases left unmatched: 8. CDR3 region: CASSPGTGSTSPLHF. The CDR3 bases are TGTGCCAGCAGCCCCGGGACAGGGTCGACTTCACCCCTCCACTTT.

The V gene is TRBV5-4, the J gene TRBJ2-1; 8 positions agree with TRBD2. This CDR3 is 17 amino acids long. With V trimmed by 0 bases and J by 0 bases, 5 bases remained unmatched. Per germline, CDR1 SGHNT and CDR2 YYREEE (reference sequence). CDR3 nucleotide sequence: TGTGCCAGCAGCTTGGATGGCGGGGGGAGCTCCTACAATGAGCAGTTCTTC. Protein product: CASSLDGGGSSYNEQFF.

The CDR3 sequence is CASSIEGASSYNSPLHF. Here the CDR3 DNA reads TGTGCCAGTAGTATAGAAGGGGCGAGCTCCTATAATTCACCCCTCCACTTT. The rearrangement uses TRBV19 and TRBJ1-6, with D tentatively TRBD1 (5 bases). The V gene lost 0 bases and the J gene lost 0 bases, with 9 bases spanning the gap. This CDR3 spans 17 amino acids. In germline, CDR1 is LNHDA, CDR2 SQIVND (reference sequence).